This TCR beta chain was identified in a study of blood T cell repertoires in COVID-19. This clone occurred a few times. The CDR3 spans 12 residues. Trimming stripped 0 bases from V and 4 bases from J, with 4 bases between. Germline CDR1 is SEHNR and CDR2 is FQNEAQ (reference sequence). Sequenced by immunoSEQ multiplex PCR; TCRdb stores in-frame clones only, minus some. The profile shows just over 80,000 clones, about four fifths of them singletons. Sample: peripheral blood. The genes are TRBV7-9 and TRBJ2-7, with unresolved D. The source of this sequence is an older man with acute or convalescent COVID-19. The CDR3 DNA follows: TGTGCCAGCAGCTTAGCCCCGTACGAGCAGTACTTC. Translated, it gives CASSLAPYEQYF.